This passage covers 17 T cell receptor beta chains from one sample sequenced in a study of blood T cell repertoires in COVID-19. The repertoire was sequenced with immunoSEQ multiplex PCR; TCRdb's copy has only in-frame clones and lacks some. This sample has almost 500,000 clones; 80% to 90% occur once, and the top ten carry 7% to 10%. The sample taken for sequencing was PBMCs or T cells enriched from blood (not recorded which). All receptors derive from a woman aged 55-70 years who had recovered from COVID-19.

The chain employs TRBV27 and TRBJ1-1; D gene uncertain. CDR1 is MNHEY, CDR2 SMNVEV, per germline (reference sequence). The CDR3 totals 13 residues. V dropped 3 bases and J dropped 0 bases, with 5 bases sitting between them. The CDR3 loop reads CASSFRLNTEAFF. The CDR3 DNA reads TGTGCCAGCAGTTTTCGTCTGAACACTGAAGCTTTCTTT.

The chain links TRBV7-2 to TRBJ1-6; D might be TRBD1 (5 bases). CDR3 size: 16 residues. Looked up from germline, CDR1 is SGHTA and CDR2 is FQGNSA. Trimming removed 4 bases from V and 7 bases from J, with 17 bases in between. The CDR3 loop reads CASSSRVPGGNSPLHF. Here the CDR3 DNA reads TGTGCCAGCAGCTCCAGGGTACCGGGTGGGAATTCACCCCTCCACTTT.

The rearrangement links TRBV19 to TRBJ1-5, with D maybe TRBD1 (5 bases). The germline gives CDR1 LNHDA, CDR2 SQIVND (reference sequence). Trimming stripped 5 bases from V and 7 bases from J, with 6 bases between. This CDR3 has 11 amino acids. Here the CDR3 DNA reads TGTGCCAGTAGTCAGGGCCAGCCCCAGCATTTT. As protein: CASSQGQPQHF.

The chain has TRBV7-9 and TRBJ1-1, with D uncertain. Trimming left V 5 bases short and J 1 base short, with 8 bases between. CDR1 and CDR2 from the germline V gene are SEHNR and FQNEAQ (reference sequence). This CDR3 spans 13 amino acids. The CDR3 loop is CASSPTQNTEAFF. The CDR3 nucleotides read TGTGCCAGCAGCCCCACACAGAACACTGAAGCTTTCTTT.

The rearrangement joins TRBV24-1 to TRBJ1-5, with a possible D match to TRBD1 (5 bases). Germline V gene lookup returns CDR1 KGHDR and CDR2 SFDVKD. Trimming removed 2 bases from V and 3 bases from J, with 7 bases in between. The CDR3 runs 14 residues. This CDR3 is CATSDYRNNQPQHF. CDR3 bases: TGTGCCACCAGTGATTACAGGAACAATCAGCCCCAGCATTTT.

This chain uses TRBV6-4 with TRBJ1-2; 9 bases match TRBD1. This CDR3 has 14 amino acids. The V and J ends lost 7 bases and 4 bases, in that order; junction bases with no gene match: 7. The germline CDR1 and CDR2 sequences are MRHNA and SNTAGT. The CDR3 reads CASTRDRASYGYTF. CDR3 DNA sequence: TGTGCCAGCACCCGGGACAGGGCTTCCTATGGCTACACCTTC.

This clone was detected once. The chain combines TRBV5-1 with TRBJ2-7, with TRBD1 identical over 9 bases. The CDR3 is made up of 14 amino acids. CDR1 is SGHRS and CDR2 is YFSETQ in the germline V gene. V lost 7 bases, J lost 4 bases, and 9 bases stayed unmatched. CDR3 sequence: CASRRPGQGYEQYF. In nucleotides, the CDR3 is TGCGCCAGCCGACGGCCGGGACAGGGATACGAGCAGTACTTC.

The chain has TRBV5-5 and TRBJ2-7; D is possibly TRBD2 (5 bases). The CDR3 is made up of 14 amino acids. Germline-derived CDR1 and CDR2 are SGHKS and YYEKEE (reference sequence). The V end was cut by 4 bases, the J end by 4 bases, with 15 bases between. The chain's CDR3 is CASSAPGIIYEQYV. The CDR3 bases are TGTGCCAGCAGCGCCCCGGGGATTATATACGAGCAGTACGTC.

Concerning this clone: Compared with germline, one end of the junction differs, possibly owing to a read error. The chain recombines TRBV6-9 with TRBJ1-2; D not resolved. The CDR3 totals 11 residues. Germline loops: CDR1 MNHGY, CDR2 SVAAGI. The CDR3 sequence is CASSYSRSSFF. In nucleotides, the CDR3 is TGTGCCAGCAGTTATTCCAGAAGTTCTTTCTTC.

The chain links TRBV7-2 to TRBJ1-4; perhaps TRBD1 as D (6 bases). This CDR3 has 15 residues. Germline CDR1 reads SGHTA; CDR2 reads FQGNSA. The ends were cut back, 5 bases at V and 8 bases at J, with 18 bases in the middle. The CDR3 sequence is CASSPGGPGGEKLFF. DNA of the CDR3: TGTGCCAGCAGCCCGGGGGGGCCGGGGGGAGAAAAACTGTTTTTT.

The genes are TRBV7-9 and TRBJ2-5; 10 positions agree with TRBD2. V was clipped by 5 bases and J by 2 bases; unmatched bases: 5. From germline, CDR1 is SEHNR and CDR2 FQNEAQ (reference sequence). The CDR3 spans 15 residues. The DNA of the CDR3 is TGTGCCAGCAGCGTTAGCGGGGGGTGGCAAGAGACCCAGTACTTC. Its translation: CASSVSGGWQETQYF.

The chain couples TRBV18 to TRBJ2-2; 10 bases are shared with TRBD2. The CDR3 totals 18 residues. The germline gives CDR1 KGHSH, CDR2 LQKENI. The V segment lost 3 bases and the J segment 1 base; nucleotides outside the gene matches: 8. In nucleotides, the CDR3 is TGTGCCAGCTCACCGAGAGCTAGCGGGGGCCTGAACACCGGGGAGCTGTTTTTT. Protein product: CASSPRASGGLNTGELFF.

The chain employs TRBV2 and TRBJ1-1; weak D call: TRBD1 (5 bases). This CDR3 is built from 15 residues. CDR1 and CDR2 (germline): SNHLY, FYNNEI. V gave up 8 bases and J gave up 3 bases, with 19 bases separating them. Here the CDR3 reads CASVREGAVDTEAFF. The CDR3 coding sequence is TGTGCCAGCGTCAGAGAAGGGGCGGTAGACACTGAAGCTTTCTTT.

The CDR3 coding sequence is TGTGCCTGGAGTGTACGGGGAGGGATCCAAGAGACCCAGTACTTC. Amino acid sequence: CAWSVRGGIQETQYF. J is TRBJ2-5 and V is TRBV30; the match to TRBD2 covers 7 bases. Per the germline V gene, CDR1 is GTSNPN and CDR2 is SVGIG (reference sequence). The CDR3 sequence is 15 residues long. With V trimmed by 0 bases and J by 1 base, 5 bases remained unmatched.

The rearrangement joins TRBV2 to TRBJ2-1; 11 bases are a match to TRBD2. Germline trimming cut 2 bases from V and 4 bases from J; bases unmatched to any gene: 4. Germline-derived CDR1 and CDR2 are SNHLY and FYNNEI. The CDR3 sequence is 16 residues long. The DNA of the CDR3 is TGTGCCAGCAGTGAACTGAGGACTAGCGGGTACAATGAGCAGTTCTTC. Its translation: CASSELRTSGYNEQFF.

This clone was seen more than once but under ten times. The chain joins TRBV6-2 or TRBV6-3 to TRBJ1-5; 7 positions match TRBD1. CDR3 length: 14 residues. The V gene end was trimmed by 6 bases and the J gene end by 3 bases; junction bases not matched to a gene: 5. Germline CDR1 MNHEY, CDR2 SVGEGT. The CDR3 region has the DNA TGTGCCAGCAGCCATACAGGGGTCAATCAGCCCCAGCATTTT. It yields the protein CASSHTGVNQPQHF.

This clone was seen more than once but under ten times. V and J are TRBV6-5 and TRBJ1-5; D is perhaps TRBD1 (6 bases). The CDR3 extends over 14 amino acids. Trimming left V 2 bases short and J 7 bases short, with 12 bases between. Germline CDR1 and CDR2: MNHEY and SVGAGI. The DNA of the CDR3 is TGTGCCAGCAGTTACAAAACAGGGAAACAGCCCCAGCATTTT. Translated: CASSYKTGKQPQHF.